Listed here are 25 T cell receptor beta chains from one sample, sequenced in a study of T cells after yellow fever vaccination. TCRdb reprocessed the 5' RACE reads via MiXCR and lists one record per CDR3 protein. The profile shows a few hundred thousand distinct CDR3 sequences, 6.9% of them singletons. Material: CD4+ T cells sorted from PBMCs, obtained 15 days after the yellow fever booster vaccination. The receptors shown here come from a man aged 25-45 years who received the YFV17D yellow fever vaccine.

This clonotype was detected only a few times. The chain uses TRBV24-1 and TRBJ1-2; 9 bases fit TRBD1. With V trimmed by 4 bases and J by 2 bases, 4 bases remained unmatched. The CDR3 spans 15 residues. Germline V gives CDR1 KGHDR, CDR2 SFDVKD. The CDR3 reads CATSEGQGVNYGYTF. The CDR3 nucleotides are TGTGCCACCAGTGAGGGACAGGGAGTCAACTATGGCTACACCTTC.

This clonotype was detected many times. This sequence joins TRBV5-1 and TRBJ2-1; D gene unclear. This CDR3 has 13 amino acids. CDR1 is SGHRS, CDR2 YFSETQ, per germline. Trimming took off 4 bases at V and 6 bases at J, with 11 bases between the two ends. The CDR3 loop reads CASSQALTNEQFF. As DNA, the CDR3 is TGCGCCAGCAGCCAAGCCCTCACCAATGAGCAGTTCTTC.

Only a few counts were recorded for this clonotype. This chain links TRBV18 with TRBJ2-5; D possibly uses TRBD1 or TRBD2 (5 bases each). This CDR3 comprises 14 residues. Trimming removed 0 bases at V and 3 bases at J, with 8 bases between. CDR1 and CDR2 (germline): KGHSH, LQKENI. As DNA, the CDR3 is TGTGCCAGCTCACCACCCATGGGGGAAGAGACCCAGTACTTC. It translates to CASSPPMGEETQYF.

This clonotype was picked up a small number of times. This rearrangement joins TRBV18 to TRBJ2-7; TRBD2 matches at 13 bases. CDR1 is KGHSH and CDR2 is LQKENI in the germline V gene. The CDR3 is 16 residues long. With V trimmed by 2 bases and J by 5 bases, 6 bases remained unmatched. The chain's CDR3 is CASSPFRTSGSNEQYF. CDR3 DNA: TGTGCCAGCTCACCATTTCGGACTAGCGGGAGTAACGAGCAGTACTTC.

The chain carries TRBV18 and TRBJ2-7; D call uncertain. CDR3 size: 14 residues. V was cut by 8 bases and J by 5 bases, with 19 bases left in between. The V gene's germline CDR1 is KGHSH and CDR2 LQKENI. The CDR3 loop reads CASEGQIKEHEQYF. In DNA, the CDR3 is TGTGCCAGCGAAGGGCAGATAAAAGAACACGAGCAGTACTTC.

This clonotype was picked up one time. It may be a read error: a sequence one base away is much more abundant. The genes are TRBV12-3 or TRBV12-4 and TRBJ2-2; 9 nucleotides align to TRBD2. V trimming: 9 bases; J trimming: 3 bases; junction bases outside the gene matches: 14. CDR3 length: 17 residues. The CDR3, as DNA: TGTGCCAGTAAAATCGGGAGCGGGAGGAGCGACACCGGGGAGCTGTTTTTT. It yields the protein CASKIGSGRSDTGELFF.

This chain joins TRBV6-2 or TRBV6-3 and TRBJ1-1; no definite D call. The CDR3 extends over 12 amino acids. Germline values: CDR1 MNHEY, CDR2 SVGEGT. The germline V and J ends were trimmed by 6 bases and 5 bases, with 10 bases remaining between them. The DNA for the CDR3 is TGTGCCAGCAGCCGAGTTGGTACTGAAGCTTTCTTT. It encodes CASSRVGTEAFF.

This clonotype was seen a handful of times. The genes are TRBV4-3 and TRBJ2-1; no clear D. The CDR3 has 14 residues. V was pared by 2 bases and J by 9 bases, with 14 bases between. Germline V gene data show CDR1 as LGHNA and CDR2 as YSLEER. The CDR3 sequence: CASSQPQSAGEQFF. The DNA of the CDR3 is TGCGCCAGCAGCCAACCCCAGTCGGCCGGTGAGCAGTTCTTC.

The V call is TRBV7-2, the J call TRBJ2-7; D might be TRBD1 or TRBD2, each matching 5 bases. CDR1 and CDR2 (germline): SGHTA, FQGNSA. Trimming stripped 5 bases from V and 0 bases from J, with 11 bases between. The CDR3 contains 14 residues. DNA of the CDR3: TGTGCCAGCAGCCGGGACCCGAGCTCCTACGAGCAGTACTTC. Protein product: CASSRDPSSYEQYF.

The table lists this clonotype with many counts. The chain carries TRBV10-1 and TRBJ2-7; 8 positions agree with TRBD1. J lost 5 bases, V lost 2 bases, and 5 bases had no gene match. Germline CDR1 WNHNN, CDR2 SYGVQD (reference sequence). This CDR3 region has 14 residues. The CDR3 DNA follows: TGCGCCAGCAGTGAGGGCCAGGGGGCGGACGAGCAGTACTTC. This codes for CASSEGQGADEQYF.

The chain is built from TRBV6-5 and TRBJ1-5; no definite D call. V gave up 4 bases and J gave up 0 bases, with 10 bases separating them. The CDR3 is 15 residues long. Germline assignment: CDR1 MNHEY and CDR2 SVGAGI. In nucleotides, the CDR3 is TGTGCCAGCAGTTCCCCCTCGGATAGCAATCAGCCCCAGCATTTT. This translates into CASSSPSDSNQPQHF.

V and J are TRBV12-3 or TRBV12-4 and TRBJ2-7, with 11 bases identical to TRBD2. The CDR3 contains 14 residues. The V segment lost 3 bases and the J segment 6 bases; nucleotides outside the gene matches: 4. The CDR3 DNA reads as TGTGCCAGCAGTTTTCTAGCGGGAGGAGGCGAGCAGTACTTC. Translation gives CASSFLAGGGEQYF.

V is TRBV15 and J is TRBJ2-7; D is perhaps TRBD2 (5 bases). Germline lookup yields CDR1 LNHNV and CDR2 YYDKDF (reference sequence). The length of the CDR3 is 14 residues. Deletions cut 3 bases from V and 2 bases from J, with 11 bases between. The CDR3 spells CATSSRGRPYEQYF. As DNA, the CDR3 is TGTGCCACCAGCAGCCGGGGAAGACCCTACGAGCAGTACTTC.

At least ten counts were recorded for this clonotype. This rearrangement joins TRBV25-1 to TRBJ2-6; D may be TRBD2 (5 bases). CDR1 is MGHDK and CDR2 is SYGVNS in the germline V gene. CDR3 length: 15 residues. Trimming cost V 5 bases and J 4 bases, with 12 bases left between them. This chain's CDR3 is CASSLGPGGANVLTF. CDR3 sequence (DNA): TGTGCCAGCAGTTTAGGGCCGGGGGGGGCCAACGTCCTGACTTTC.

The gene calls are TRBV6-1 and TRBJ2-7, with a tentative D call TRBD1 (5 bases). CDR1 and CDR2 (germline): MNHNS, SASEGT. Trimming removed 6 bases at V and 0 bases at J, with 15 bases between. This CDR3 is built from 15 residues. CDR3 protein: CASRGGAAPSYEQYF. For the CDR3, the DNA is TGTGCCAGCAGGGGTGGGGCAGCTCCCTCCTACGAGCAGTACTTC.

The gene calls are TRBV19 and TRBJ2-1; the D is unclear. Per the germline V gene, CDR1 is LNHDA and CDR2 is SQIVND (reference sequence). The CDR3 extends over 11 amino acids. Trimming cost V 5 bases and J 8 bases, with 7 bases left between them. This CDR3 is CASSFRDEQFF. Here the CDR3 DNA reads TGTGCCAGTAGTTTCCGGGATGAGCAGTTCTTC. Supplemented by reference TRBV19 and TRBJ2-1, the full variable domain reads DGGITQSPKYLFRKEGQNVTLSCEQNLNHDAMYWYRQDPGQGLRLIYYSQIVNDFQKGDIAEGYSVSREKKESFPLTVTSAQKNPTAFYLCASSFRDEQFFGPGTRLTVL.

This clonotype occurred a few times. V gene TRBV5-4 combines with J gene TRBJ2-7, with D perhaps being TRBD1 or TRBD2 (5 bases each). With 4 bases removed from V and 6 bases from J, the gap between germline ends came to 17 bases. The CDR3 contains 14 residues. Germline V gene sequence: CDR1 SGHNT, CDR2 YYREEE (reference sequence). As DNA, the CDR3 is TGTGCCAGCAGCCTCGCCGTGTGGGACGGCGAGCAGTACTTC. Translating it yields CASSLAVWDGEQYF.

This clonotype appeared many times. The chain recombines TRBV20-1 with TRBJ2-6; D gene uncertain. The ends were cut back, 0 bases at V and 3 bases at J, with 6 bases in the middle. The CDR3 is 14 amino acids. Germline loops: CDR1 DFQATT, CDR2 SNEGSKA (reference sequence). The CDR3 bases are TGCAGTGCTAGAGATCAGAGTGGGGCCAACGTCCTGACTTTC. Translation gives CSARDQSGANVLTF.

This chain links TRBV24-1 with TRBJ1-5; possibly TRBD1 for D (5 bases). Deletions cut 8 bases from V and 0 bases from J, with 16 bases between. Per germline, CDR1 KGHDR and CDR2 SFDVKD. This CDR3 is 16 amino acids long. The CDR3 region has the DNA TGTGCCACCAACCGGACAAGGATGATTAGCAATCAGCCCCAGCATTTT. This sequence encodes CATNRTRMISNQPQHF.

This clonotype has ten or more counts. V gene TRBV7-9 combines with J gene TRBJ2-5; 9 bases are a match to TRBD2. Germline V gene lookup returns CDR1 SEHNR and CDR2 FQNEAQ (reference sequence). The CDR3 sequence is 15 residues long. V was clipped by 0 bases and J by 5 bases; unmatched bases: 4. The CDR3 reads CASSLAGTSMETQYF. CDR3 DNA sequence: TGTGCCAGCAGCTTAGCTGGGACTAGCATGGAGACCCAGTACTTC.

This clonotype has a handful of counts. This rearrangement joins TRBV5-4 to TRBJ2-5; tentative D call: TRBD1 (6 bases). Germline V gene lookup returns CDR1 SGHNT and CDR2 YYREEE (reference sequence). Trimming removed 3 bases from V and 3 bases from J, with 9 bases in between. This CDR3 comprises 13 residues. CDR3 DNA: TGTGCCAGCAGCTGGACAGCGGAAGAGACCCAGTACTTC. The encoded protein is CASSWTAEETQYF.

This clonotype was observed at least ten times. V and J are TRBV5-1 and TRBJ2-5; D is undetermined. Germline-derived CDR1 and CDR2 are SGHRS and YFSETQ. Deletions cut 3 bases from V and 5 bases from J, with 17 bases between. CDR3 length: 15 residues. CDR3 bases: TGCGCCAGCAGCTCAGAGGTGGGAAGCAGGGAGACCCAGTACTTC. This translates into CASSSEVGSRETQYF.

The V gene is TRBV20-1, the J gene TRBJ2-5; D unresolved. The V gene lost 5 bases and the J gene lost 3 bases, with 19 bases spanning the gap. There are 15 residues in the CDR3. Germline V gene lookup returns CDR1 DFQATT and CDR2 SNEGSKA (reference sequence). The CDR3 region has the DNA TGCAGTGCTCCCCCACAAAGTACTGGTGAAGAGACCCAGTACTTC. It codes for CSAPPQSTGEETQYF.

This clonotype was counted between two and nine times. The V call is TRBV27, the J call TRBJ2-1; D may correspond to TRBD1 or TRBD2 (5 bases each). The V gene lost 0 bases and the J gene lost 7 bases, with 10 bases spanning the gap. Germline CDR1 reads MNHEY; CDR2 reads SMNVEV (reference sequence). The CDR3 has 14 residues. CDR3 in DNA: TGTGCCAGCAGTTTATCCCTCTGGGGGAATGAGCAGTTCTTC. Amino acid sequence: CASSLSLWGNEQFF.

This clonotype was observed a few times. The chain is built from TRBV19 and TRBJ2-2, with D tentatively TRBD1 or TRBD2 (5 bases each). CDR1 is LNHDA and CDR2 is SQIVND in the germline V gene (reference sequence). The CDR3 length is 18 residues. V lost 4 bases and J 0 bases, leaving 18 bases between the germline ends. This CDR3 reads CASSRGDGRPSNTGELFF. As DNA, the CDR3 is TGTGCCAGTAGTAGAGGGGACGGACGGCCCTCGAACACCGGGGAGCTGTTTTTT.